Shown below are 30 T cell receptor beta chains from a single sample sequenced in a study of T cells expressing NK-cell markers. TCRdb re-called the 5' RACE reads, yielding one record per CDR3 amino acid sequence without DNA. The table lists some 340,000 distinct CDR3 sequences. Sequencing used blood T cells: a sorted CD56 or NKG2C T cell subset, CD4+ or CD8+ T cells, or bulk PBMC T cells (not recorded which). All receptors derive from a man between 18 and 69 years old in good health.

The CDR3: CASSPRKQGRAKNIQYF. The chain employs TRBV6-1 and TRBJ2-4; without DNA, the TCRdb call of TRBD1 cannot be checked. CDR1 is MNHNS, CDR2 SASEGT, per germline. CDR3 length: 17 residues.

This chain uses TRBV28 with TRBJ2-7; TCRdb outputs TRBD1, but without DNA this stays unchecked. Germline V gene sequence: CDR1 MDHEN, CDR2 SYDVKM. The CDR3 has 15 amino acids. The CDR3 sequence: CASNKPGQASYEQYF.

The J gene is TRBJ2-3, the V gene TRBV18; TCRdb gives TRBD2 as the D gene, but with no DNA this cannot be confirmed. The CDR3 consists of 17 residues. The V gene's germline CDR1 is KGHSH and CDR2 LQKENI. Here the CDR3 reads CASSPFEAGISTDTQYF.

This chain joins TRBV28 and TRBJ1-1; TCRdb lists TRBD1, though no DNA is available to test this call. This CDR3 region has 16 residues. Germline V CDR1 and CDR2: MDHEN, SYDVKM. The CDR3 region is CASSPRGRARGTEAFF.

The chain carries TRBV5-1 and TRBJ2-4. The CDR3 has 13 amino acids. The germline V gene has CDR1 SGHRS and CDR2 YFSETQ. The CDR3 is CASSYGTENIQYF.

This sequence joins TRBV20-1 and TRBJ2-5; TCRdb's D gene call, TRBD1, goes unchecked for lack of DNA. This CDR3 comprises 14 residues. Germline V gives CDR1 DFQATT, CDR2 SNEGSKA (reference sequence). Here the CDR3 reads CSASVGQGQPTQYF.

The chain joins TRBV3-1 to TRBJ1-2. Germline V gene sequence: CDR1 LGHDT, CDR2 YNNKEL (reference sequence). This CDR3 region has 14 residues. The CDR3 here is CASSQGSTVYGYTF. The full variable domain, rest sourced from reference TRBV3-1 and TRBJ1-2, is DTAVSQTPKYLVTQMGNDKSIKCEQNLGHDTMYWYKQDSKKFLKIMFSYNNKELIINETVPNRFSPKSPDKAHLNLHINSLELGDSAVYFCASSQGSTVYGYTFGSGTRLTVV.

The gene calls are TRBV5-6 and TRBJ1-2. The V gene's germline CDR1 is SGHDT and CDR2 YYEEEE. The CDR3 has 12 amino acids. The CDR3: CASRVTNYGYTF.

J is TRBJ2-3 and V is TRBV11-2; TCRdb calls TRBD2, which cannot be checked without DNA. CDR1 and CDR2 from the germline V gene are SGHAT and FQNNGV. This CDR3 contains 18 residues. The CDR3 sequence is CASSGQGRASGGEDTQYF.

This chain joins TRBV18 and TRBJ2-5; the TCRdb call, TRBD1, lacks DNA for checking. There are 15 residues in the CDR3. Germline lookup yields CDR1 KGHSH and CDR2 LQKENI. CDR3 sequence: CASSLGRTGQETQYF.

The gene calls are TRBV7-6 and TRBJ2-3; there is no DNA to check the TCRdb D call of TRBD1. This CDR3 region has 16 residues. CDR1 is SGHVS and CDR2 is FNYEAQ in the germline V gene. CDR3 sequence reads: CASRSGRGGTTDTQYF.

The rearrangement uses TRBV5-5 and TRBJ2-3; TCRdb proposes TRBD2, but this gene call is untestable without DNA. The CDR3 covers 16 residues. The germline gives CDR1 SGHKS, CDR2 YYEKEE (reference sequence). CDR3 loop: CASSLPGLAGGDTQYF.

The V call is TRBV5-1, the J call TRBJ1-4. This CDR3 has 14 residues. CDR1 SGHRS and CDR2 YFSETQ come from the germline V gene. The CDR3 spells CASSRGRGNEKLFF.

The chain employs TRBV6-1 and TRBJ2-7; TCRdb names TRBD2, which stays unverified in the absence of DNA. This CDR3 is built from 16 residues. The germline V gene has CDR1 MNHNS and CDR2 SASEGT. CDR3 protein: CASSEELGGNSYEQYF.

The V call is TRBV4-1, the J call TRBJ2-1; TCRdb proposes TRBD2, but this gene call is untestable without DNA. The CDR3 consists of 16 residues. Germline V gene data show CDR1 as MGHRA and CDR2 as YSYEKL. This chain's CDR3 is CASSQGARSRYNEQFF.

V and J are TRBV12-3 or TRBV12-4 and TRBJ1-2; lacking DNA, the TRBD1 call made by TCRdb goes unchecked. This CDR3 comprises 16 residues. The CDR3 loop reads CASTLRPGQSNYGYTF.

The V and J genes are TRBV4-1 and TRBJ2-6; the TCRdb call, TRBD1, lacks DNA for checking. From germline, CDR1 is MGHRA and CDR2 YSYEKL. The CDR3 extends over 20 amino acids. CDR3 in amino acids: CASSRHLSGTQTSGANVLTF.

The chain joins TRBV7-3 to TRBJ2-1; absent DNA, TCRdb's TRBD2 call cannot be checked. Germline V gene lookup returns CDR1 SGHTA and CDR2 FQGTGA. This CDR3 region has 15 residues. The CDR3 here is CASSLSTSGYNEQFF. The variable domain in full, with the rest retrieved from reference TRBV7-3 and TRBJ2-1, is GAGVSQTPSNKVTEKGKYVELRCDPISGHTALYWYRQSLGQGPEFLIYFQGTGAADDSGLPNDRFFAVRPEGSVSTLKIQRTERGDSAVYLCASSLSTSGYNEQFFGPGTRLTVL.

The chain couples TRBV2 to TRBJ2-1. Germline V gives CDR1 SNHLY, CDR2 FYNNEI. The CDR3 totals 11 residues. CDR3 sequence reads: CASRNLFEQFF.

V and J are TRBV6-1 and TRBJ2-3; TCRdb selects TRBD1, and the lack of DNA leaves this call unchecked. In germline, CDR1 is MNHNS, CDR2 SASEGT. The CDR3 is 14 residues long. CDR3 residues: CASLDGGRTDTQYF.

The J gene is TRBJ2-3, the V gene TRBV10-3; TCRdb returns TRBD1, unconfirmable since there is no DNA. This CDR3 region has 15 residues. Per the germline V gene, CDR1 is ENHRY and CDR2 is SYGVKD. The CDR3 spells CAISDRDKATDTQYF.

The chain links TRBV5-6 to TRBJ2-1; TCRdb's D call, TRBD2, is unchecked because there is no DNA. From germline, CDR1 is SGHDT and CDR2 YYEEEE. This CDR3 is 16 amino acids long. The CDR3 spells CASSPYWRGGNNEQFF.

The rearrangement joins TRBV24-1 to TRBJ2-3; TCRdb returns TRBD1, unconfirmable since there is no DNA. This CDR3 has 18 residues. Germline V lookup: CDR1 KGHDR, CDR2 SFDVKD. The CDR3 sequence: CATSDLSGAGGSTDTQYF.

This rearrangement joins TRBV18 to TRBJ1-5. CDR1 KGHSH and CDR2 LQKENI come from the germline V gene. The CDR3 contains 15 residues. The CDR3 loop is CASSPPGAVGQPQHF.

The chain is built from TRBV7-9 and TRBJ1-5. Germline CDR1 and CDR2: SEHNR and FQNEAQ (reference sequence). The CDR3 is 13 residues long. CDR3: CASGNSVNQPQHF.

The CDR3 sequence is CASSLGGNYEQYF. The chain has TRBV5-1 and TRBJ2-7; TCRdb indicates TRBD1, and absent DNA this call remains unverified. The CDR3 is 13 amino acids. Germline values: CDR1 SGHRS, CDR2 YFSETQ.

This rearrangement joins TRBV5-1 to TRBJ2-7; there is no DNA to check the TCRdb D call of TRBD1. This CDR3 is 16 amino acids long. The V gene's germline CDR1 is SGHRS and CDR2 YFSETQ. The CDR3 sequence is CASSPTSTGGINEQYF.

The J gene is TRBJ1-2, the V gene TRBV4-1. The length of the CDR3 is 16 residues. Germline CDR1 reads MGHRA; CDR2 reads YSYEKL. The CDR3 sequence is CASSQVLRQDGSGYTF.

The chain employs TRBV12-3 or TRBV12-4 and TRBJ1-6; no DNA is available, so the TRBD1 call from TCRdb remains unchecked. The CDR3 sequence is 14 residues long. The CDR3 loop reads CASSLYGGDSPLHF.

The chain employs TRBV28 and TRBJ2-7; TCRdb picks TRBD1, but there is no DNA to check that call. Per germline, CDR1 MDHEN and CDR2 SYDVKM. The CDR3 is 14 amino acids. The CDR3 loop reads CASSGGGGPYEQYF.